These 2 T cell receptor beta chains were sequenced from one sample in a study of neurological immune-mediated disorders. TCRdb re-analysed the 5' RACE reads in MiXCR, keeping a single row per CDR3 protein. The sample has about 55,000 distinct CDR3 sequences, around 4% seen once; the top ten hold roughly 7.1%. The material sequenced was PBMCs. The receptors derive from a man in his fifties or sixties with multiple sclerosis.

The CDR3 DNA sequence: TGTGCCAGCAGTTTAAGGGGGCTTTATGGCTACACCTTC. This encodes CASSLRGLYGYTF. This rearrangement joins TRBV27 to TRBJ1-2, with TRBD1 identical over 7 bases. The CDR3 runs 13 residues. CDR1 and CDR2 (germline): MNHEY, SMNVEV (reference sequence). V lost 2 bases to trimming and J lost 5 bases; unmatched junction nucleotides: 2.

Concerning this clonotype itself: A much larger clone differs from this one at a single base, so this may be a read error. This sequence joins TRBV5-5 and TRBJ2-1, with D possibly being TRBD2 (7 bases). CDR3 length equals 15 residues. Germline V gene sequence: CDR1 SGHKS, CDR2 YYEKEE (reference sequence). Trimming stripped 2 bases from V and 12 bases from J, with 21 bases between. CDR3 nucleotide sequence: TGTGCCAGCAGCTTCCGCGCGGGGGCCGAGGGTGCGCAGTTCTTC. Amino acid sequence: CASSFRAGAEGAQFF.